The 13 T cell receptor beta chains presented below share a single source sample, sequenced in a study of blood T cell repertoires in COVID-19. TCRdb's copy holds only in-frame clones and misses some; the assay was immunoSEQ multiplex PCR. The sample includes 300,000 to 400,000 clones, approximately 90% of them seen just once. Sequencing used PBMCs or T cells enriched from blood (not recorded which). The receptor source for this set is a woman aged 25 to 39 with acute COVID-19.

This chain uses TRBV7-3 with TRBJ2-2; weak D call: TRBD1 (5 bases). Trimming shortened V by 0 bases and J by 7 bases, and 12 bases separated the two germline ends. CDR1 and CDR2 from the germline V gene are SGHTA and FQGTGA. The CDR3 is 15 residues long. DNA of the CDR3: TGTGCCAGCAGCTTAACAGGGGATCAGAACGGGGAGCTGTTTTTT. Translating it yields CASSLTGDQNGELFF.

The chain carries TRBV11-2 and TRBJ2-7, with 8 positions matching TRBD2. The CDR3 extends over 15 amino acids. Germline CDR1 reads SGHAT; CDR2 reads FQNNGV. The V gene end was trimmed by 2 bases and the J gene end by 3 bases; junction bases not matched to a gene: 6. The CDR3 coding sequence is TGTGCCAGCAGCTTATCGCGGGGGGCCCTCTACGAGCAGTACTTC. This sequence encodes CASSLSRGALYEQYF.

The V and J genes are TRBV6-5 and TRBJ1-2; 9 nucleotides agree with TRBD1. The CDR3 loop spans 16 amino acids. V shed 0 bases and J 6 bases; nucleotides not matched to a gene: 8. Germline CDR1 MNHEY, CDR2 SVGAGI. In nucleotides, the CDR3 is TGTGCCAGCAGTTACTCCCGGACAGGGGTGGAACATGGCTACACCTTC. Its protein is CASSYSRTGVEHGYTF.

This clone was seen only a few times. V gene TRBV6-1 combines with J gene TRBJ1-5, with D possibly being TRBD1 (5 bases). Germline V gene data show CDR1 as MNHNS and CDR2 as SASEGT. V was cut by 0 bases and J by 3 bases, with 12 bases left in between. The CDR3 loop spans 16 amino acids. The chain's CDR3 is CASSEAVGRVNQPQHF. The CDR3 DNA reads as TGTGCCAGCAGTGAAGCGGTCGGCAGGGTCAATCAGCCCCAGCATTTT.

V is TRBV29-1 and J is TRBJ2-7; 8 bases are shared with TRBD1. The germline CDR1 and CDR2 sequences are SQVTM and ANQGSEA. The CDR3 runs to 13 residues. Trimming removed 5 bases from V and 4 bases from J; junction bases left unmatched: 7. The CDR3 here is CSVMAGGRYEQYF. Written as DNA, the CDR3 is TGCAGCGTTATGGCAGGGGGCAGGTACGAGCAGTACTTC.

This chain joins TRBV7-9 and TRBJ2-7; the match to TRBD2 covers 7 bases. The length of the CDR3 is 16 residues. The germline V gene encodes CDR1 SEHNR and CDR2 FQNEAQ (reference sequence). With 4 bases clipped from V and 0 bases from J, the junction kept 9 bases outside the gene matches. Here the CDR3 DNA reads TGTGCCAGCAGCTCTTCCGACGGGGGGTTCTCCTACGAGCAGTACTTC. Translation gives CASSSSDGGFSYEQYF.

With regard to this clone: Other DNA sequences from this sample encode an identical CDR3 as well. The chain recombines TRBV18 with TRBJ1-1, with a weak D call TRBD1 (6 bases). With 6 bases removed from V and 1 base from J, the gap between germline ends came to 12 bases. CDR1 KGHSH and CDR2 LQKENI come from the germline V gene. The CDR3 is made up of 14 amino acids. The CDR3 nucleotides read TGTGCCAGCTCGCCATCCAGGGGGAACACTGAAGCTTTCTTT. This gives the protein CASSPSRGNTEAFF.

The rearrangement links TRBV5-5 to TRBJ1-4; D ambiguous. V lost 1 base and J 7 bases, leaving 11 bases between the germline ends. CDR3 length: 14 amino acids. The germline CDR1 and CDR2 sequences are SGHKS and YYEKEE (reference sequence). The CDR3: CASSLPVVSEKLFF. The CDR3 DNA follows: TGTGCCAGCAGCTTGCCGGTGGTGAGTGAAAAACTGTTTTTT.

V and J are TRBV25-1 and TRBJ1-1; TRBD1 might be the D (5 bases). Trimming cost V 3 bases and J 4 bases, with 9 bases left between them. Germline lookup yields CDR1 MGHDK and CDR2 SYGVNS. The CDR3 is 13 residues long. CDR3 amino acids: CASSEQGRTEAFF. DNA for the CDR3: TGTGCCAGCAGTGAGCAGGGTCGCACTGAAGCTTTCTTT.

J is TRBJ2-7 and V is TRBV7-9, with a possible D match to TRBD1 (6 bases). Trimming removed 2 bases at V and 3 bases at J, with 11 bases between. The length of the CDR3 is 14 residues. Per the germline V gene, CDR1 is SEHNR and CDR2 is FQNEAQ (reference sequence). CDR3 nucleotides: TGTGCCAGCAGCTTAACAGGGCCCAACTACGAGCAGTACTTC. It is translated as CASSLTGPNYEQYF.

The chain employs TRBV19 and TRBJ1-6, with no clear D. The CDR3 is 15 amino acids. Looked up from germline, CDR1 is LNHDA and CDR2 is SQIVND (reference sequence). Trimming took off 5 bases at V and 1 base at J, with 9 bases between the two ends. CDR3 sequence (DNA): TGTGCCAGTAGTGATGGCCCTTCCTATAATTCACCCCTCCACTTT. Protein product: CASSDGPSYNSPLHF. The whole variable domain, remainder taken from reference TRBV19 and TRBJ1-6, is DGGITQSPKYLFRKEGQNVTLSCEQNLNHDAMYWYRQDPGQGLRLIYYSQIVNDFQKGDIAEGYSVSREKKESFPLTVTSAQKNPTAFYLCASSDGPSYNSPLHFGNGTRLTVT.

On this clone: A junction boundary mismatches the germline segment, possibly from a read error. V is TRBV30 and J is TRBJ2-3; 9 bases fit TRBD2. The CDR3 has 15 residues. In germline, CDR1 is GTSNPN, CDR2 SVGIG (reference sequence). This CDR3 is CAWRKFGTSTDTQYF. CDR3 in DNA: TGTGCCTGGAGGAAATTCGGGACTAGCACCGATACGCAGTATTTT.

V and J are TRBV4-2 and TRBJ1-6, with D possibly TRBD1 on 6 matching bases. Per the germline V gene, CDR1 is LGHNA and CDR2 is YNFKEQ. Trimming took off 4 bases at V and 9 bases at J, with 13 bases between the two ends. The CDR3 covers 14 residues. CDR3 in DNA: TGTGCCAGCAGCCGGGGGGGGGCTGTTTCACCCCTCCACTTT. It specifies CASSRGGAVSPLHF.